This is a list of T cell receptor beta chains from one sample in a study of T cells after yellow fever vaccination. Each CDR3 protein is one row after TCRdb ran MiXCR on the 5' RACE reads. The table includes under 600,000 distinct CDR3 sequences, about 13% detected once. The sequenced sample was PBMCs, obtained on the day of the yellow fever booster vaccination. These receptors were taken from a man aged 25 to 40 who received the YFV17D yellow fever vaccine. The CDR3 runs from the conserved cysteine through the conserved F or W. The D gene is left open where the match is weak. Clone size appears in some rows only: once, few, many, or a class for an expanded clone.

d_gene,abundance,j_gene,v_gene,CDR3nt,CDR3aa
TRBD2,few,TRBJ2-7,TRBV23-1,TGCGCCAGGACCTTAACTTGGACTAGCGACTACGAGCAGTACTTC,CARTLTWTSDYEQYF
.,many,TRBJ2-4,TRBV20-1,TGCAGTGCTAGAGCCAGAGACGGAGACATTCAGTACTTC,CSARARDGDIQYF
TRBD1,many,TRBJ2-3,TRBV6-5,TGTGCCAGCAGTTACACGACAGGGGGCACAGATACGCAGTATTTT,CASSYTTGGTDTQYF
.,.,TRBJ2-7,TRBV7-8,TGTGCCAGCAGTCCGAGGCCAGTATTGCCCTACGAGCAGTACTTC,CASSPRPVLPYEQYF
TRBD1,.,TRBJ2-7,TRBV28,TGTGCCAGCAGTTTAGGACAGGGGGCTTCACTTAAGTACTTC,CASSLGQGASLKYF
TRBD1,.,TRBJ1-4,TRBV9,TGTGCCAGCAGCTTAAGGACAGGGGAGTATGAAAAACTGTTTTTT,CASSLRTGEYEKLFF
.,few,TRBJ1-2,TRBV9,TGTGCCAGCAGCGAGGGACATTATACAAACTATGGCTACACCTTC,CASSEGHYTNYGYTF
.,.,TRBJ2-7,TRBV4-3,TGCGCCAGCAGCCAAGCCTCTGCAGAGGACTGGAGCTCCTACGAGCAGTACTTC,CASSQASAEDWSSYEQYF
TRBD1,few,TRBJ2-7,TRBV5-1,TGCGCCAGCAGCTTCGAACTCGGGATCACAGGGGGCGTCGAGCAGTACTTC,CASSFELGITGGVEQYF
.,few,TRBJ2-6,TRBV3-1,TGTGCCAGCGCTTACGGGGCCAACGTCCTGACTTTC,CASAYGANVLTF
TRBD1,many,TRBJ2-7,TRBV27,TGTGCCAGCAGTTCCCTCCGGGACAGGGGCTACGAGCAGTACTTC,CASSSLRDRGYEQYF
.,.,TRBJ2-4,TRBV11-2,TGTGCCAGCAGCTTAGACCCGCTCGGGACTTTAAACATTCAGTACTTC,CASSLDPLGTLNIQYF
.,.,TRBJ2-4,TRBV9,TGTGCCAGCAGCCCCGAAGCGGATCTAGCCAAAAACATTCAGTACTTC,CASSPEADLAKNIQYF
.,.,TRBJ2-5,TRBV28,TGTGCCAGCAGTTCTACAGGGGGGGATGAGACCCAGTACTTC,CASSSTGGDETQYF